Below, 3 T cell receptor beta chains from the same sample are listed, as sequenced in a study of cytotoxic CD8 clonotypes in ibrutinib-treated CLL. Assay: immunoSEQ multiplex PCR; the TCRdb copy retains only in-frame clones and omits some. The data contain 250,000 to 350,000 clones, approximately 79% of them singletons. Sequencing used PBMCs, obtained at disease progression, from a patient treated with ibrutinib. The receptors derive from a human donor with chronic lymphocytic leukemia.

V is TRBV28 and J is TRBJ1-1; D gene unclear. The germline V and J ends were trimmed by 3 bases and 7 bases, with 9 bases remaining between them. The CDR3 sequence is 12 residues long. CDR1 is MDHEN, CDR2 SYDVKM, per germline. In DNA form, the CDR3 reads TGTGCCAGCAGTTTCGTCAGGAATGAAGCTTTCTTT. Its protein is CASSFVRNEAFF.

The chain carries TRBV4-2 and TRBJ1-1; D not certain. The germline V and J ends were trimmed by 1 base and 5 bases, with 14 bases remaining between them. CDR3 length: 15 amino acids. The germline CDR1 and CDR2 sequences are LGHNA and YNFKEQ. CDR3 amino acids: CASSQGYAGRTEAFF. CDR3 coding DNA: TGTGCCAGCAGCCAAGGATACGCCGGGAGGACTGAAGCTTTCTTT.

The chain uses TRBV7-9 and TRBJ2-3; 9 positions agree with TRBD1. This CDR3 has 17 residues. With V trimmed by 1 base and J by 1 base, 6 bases remained unmatched. Germline V lookup: CDR1 SEHNR, CDR2 FQNEAQ (reference sequence). The CDR3 here is CASSLVGTGIRTDTQYF. For the CDR3, the DNA is TGTGCCAGCAGCTTAGTGGGGACAGGGATCCGCACAGATACGCAGTATTTT.